This record concerns one T cell receptor beta chain sequence. Its binding antigen is unknown. The CDR3 sequence holds 15 residues, the cysteine and phenylalanine included. Only the CDR3 DNA stays, 45 bases, in frame from base 1. Per the germline V gene, KGHSH is the CDR1 and LQKENI is the CDR2. The germline V end is reduced by 5 bases and the J end by 4 bases; junction bases left unmatched: 8. These data come from a study of cytomegalovirus exposure and HLA in healthy donors (dated by TCRdb to 2016 to 2017). With respect to the entire study: According to an earlier analysis of 587 of the donors, some 180 million T cells yielded approximately 120 million unique TCR beta sequences and around 300 Gb of sequence data. Class I and class II HLA loci were covered by the typing at four-digit resolution. Using immunosequencing, the study profiled T cell repertoires from around 680 subjects and related those repertoires to cytomegalovirus serostatus. Typing coverage varied by locus: roughly 620-640 donors for A, B, C, DRB1 and DQB1; roughly 500 for DQA1; approximately 610 for DPA1; fewer than 480 for DPB1. All discovery cohort repertoires had been generated on a single sequencing platform. A later genetic analysis took genome-wide SNP genotypes for about three fifths of the roughly 700 donors and used that subset as a discovery cohort. An early release covering 550 to 650 HLA-typed donors comprised 300 to 350 gigabases of sequencing data and around 80 million unique TCR sequences. Donor age, sex, ethnicity and CMV serostatus were collected together with the repertoire data. The study combined high-throughput TCR immunosequencing, statistical association of individual TCRs with disease status, and machine learning to predict cytomegalovirus infection status. The study aimed to test whether signatures of past pathogen exposure could be identified by cataloging public T cell receptors. In a later analysis, previously published TCR beta repertoires from 666 donors were re-analyzed and high-resolution HLA genotyping was added so that TCR occurrence patterns could be studied. Among the roughly 390 genotyped donors, around 81% belonged to the genetic ancestry cluster associated with self-reported Caucasian donors. Among about 400 genotyped donors of the cohort, an average of roughly 230,000 unique TCR beta nucleotide sequences was sequenced per donor, of which about 18% were non-productive. An earlier analysis of several hundred of the donors applied high-throughput TCR beta sequencing to assess whether each TCR beta V gene segment acted as functional or pseudogenic. A few DR-DQ haplotypes were treated as single units for association and clustering because of strong linkage in the cohort. A separate validation cohort of 90 to 150 different subjects was used in addition to the approximately 610-subject first cohort. Rather than using new phenotypic data, the later analysis identified candidate immune exposures from TCR beta sequences and from how often those sequences occurred across donors. What the study reported, not specific to this receptor: In a later analysis, around 17,000 TCR beta sequences were associated with specific HLA alleles at a false discovery rate of 0.05. In an earlier analysis of 587 of the donors, most TCR beta V segments appeared in productive rearrangements about 87% or about 30% of the time, broadly matching IMGT annotations. Presence/absence analyses assumed roughly uniform sequencing depth across donors, an assumption that may not hold. A later analysis found that HLA-associated TCR beta chains were more clonally expanded and had lower generation probabilities than equally common non-associated chains. The classifier was reported to diagnose cytomegalovirus status with high specificity and sensitivity in both the original and validation cohorts. The cohort was sequenced for TCR beta chains only, and without alpha or paired-chain data the features that could be detected were limited. HLA typing was unavailable for some donors at each locus, so association tests used only the typed subset. The authors suggested that the approach could potentially be generalized to other disease states and immunological phenotypes. A further reported finding was that TCR beta sequences accurately predicted the HLA-A and HLA-B alleles for most subjects in the first cohort. Because counts were too low, under 20 rarely observed V segments, including chromosome 9 orphons, were left out of the earlier analysis of some 640 of the donors. Because the 87-base-pair reads could not distinguish some IMGT-functional V segments, including TRBV6-2 and TRBV6-3, those segments were excluded. In vitro tests confirmed that a few of the cytomegalovirus-associated TCR beta chains recognize cytomegalovirus antigens. The study gave a list of under 200 TCR beta chains associated with cytomegalovirus. According to a later analysis, most CMV-associated TCR beta chains appeared to be HLA-restricted, and the HLA associations seemed to be driven largely by CMV exposure. In a later genetic analysis, a missense DCLRE1C variant was associated with V-gene and J-gene trimming of TCR beta chains, and the association was replicated in an independent cohort. According to a later analysis, TCR association rates differed among HLA loci, with DRB1 alleles showing the most associated TCRs and HLA-C alleles showing the fewest. The only immune exposure information available for the cohort was CMV serostatus. When HLA alleles, especially DR and DQ, strongly co-occurred, attributing TCR associations to individual alleles was difficult. Across donors, most TCR sequences were observed very rarely, whereas some public TCRs were present in many individuals. A cluster of highly shared sequence variants was judged likely to be a technical artifact of the sequencing pipeline. Correlated functional status among segregating V segments might reflect linkage disequilibrium, but an unknown experimental factor could not be ruled out. Compared with the approximately 670-donor mean, donors in an Asian-associated ancestry cluster had fewer N-insertions in productive TCRs, according to a later genetic analysis. In a later analysis, several top co-occurrence clusters were reported to appear linked to parvovirus B19, influenza, CMV and Epstein-Barr virus.

The cohort comprised under 700 healthy bone marrow donors. Cohort members were all nominally healthy when sampled, although unrecorded immune exposures were likely present. The donor tested CMV seropositive and was one of the 289 seropositive cohort members. A peripheral blood sample was collected from each donor, and TCR beta sequencing was performed on peripheral blood mononuclear cells. The Qiagen DNeasy Blood Extraction Kit was used to extract genomic DNA from the blood cell samples. Preparation of the library involved the immunoSEQ multiplex PCR assay. The multiplex PCR relied on a mix of 60 forward primers for TCR Vbeta segments and 13 reverse primers for TCR Jbeta segments. Amplification of the CDR3 region of rearranged TCR beta genes was performed with a multiplex PCR assay on genomic DNA. Amplified TCR beta libraries were sequenced as 87-base-pair reads on the Illumina HiSeq System. The source study handled its data this way. A later analysis tallied roughly 78 million unique TCR beta chains across the 550 to 850 repertoires, and about 12 million of those chains were shared by two or more donors. A nearest-neighbor algorithm error-corrected the raw reads and collapsed the reads into unique sequences, merging closely related sequences to remove PCR and sequencing errors. To assign V, D and J gene segments, CDR3 sequences were aligned to IMGT reference sequences. For a sequence to be retained, at least a six-nucleotide match to both a V gene segment and a J gene segment was required. Rearrangements were called productive when the CDR3 lacked stop codons and stayed in frame with V and J; all others were non-productive. CDR3 was defined according to IMGT convention as the region running from the second conserved V-encoded cysteine to the conserved J-encoded phenylalanine. In an earlier analysis of some 550 of the donors, sequences lacking an unambiguous match to a single V gene segment were excluded. An earlier analysis of 587 of the donors classified V segments as functional when productive rearrangements were above 56.7% and as segregating when the standard deviation between donors was above 5%. A statistical classification framework was built for diagnosing cytomegalovirus status from the catalog of TCR beta chain sequences. V and J gene assignment, in a later analysis, came from comparing TCR nucleotide sequences with IMGT/GENE-DB human TR gene sequences. The TCRdist pipeline was used in a later analysis to assign CDR3 sequences and most-parsimonious VDJ recombination scenarios. In a later analysis, each TCR beta chain was defined by its CDR3 amino acid sequence together with its V-gene family, and reads lacking a unique V-gene family were excluded. To address suspected cross-contamination and a sequencing artifact, a later analysis removed under 600 highly shared, low-generation-probability nucleotide sequences. For each public chain, a later analysis derived a clonal expansion index from normalized ranks of inferred template counts within each repertoire. In a later analysis, generation probabilities were computed using a VDJ recombination model fitted to out-of-frame rearrangements, and the results were checked against IGoR. In a later analysis, hypergeometric tests were used to score TCR-TCR, TCR-HLA and TCR-CMV co-occurrence, with a repertoire-size bias correction applied to TCR pairs. False discovery rates were estimated in a later analysis by permuting HLA or CMV assignments 20 times. A later analysis grouped co-occurring TCRs with DBSCAN, adding TCRdist sequence similarity when clustering within HLA-allele-positive subsets. Repertoires with fewer than 30,000 or more than 120,000 public chains were left out of co-occurrence clustering, as were about 5 repertoires with anomalous nucleotide sharing. TCRdb obtained this table from immuneACCESS and retained in-frame rearrangements with V and J assigned. These tables miss some clones; where compared with another copy, unresolved V genes account for less than half of the shortfall, and the remainder is unexplained. The DNA gave D and trimming, while V, J and clone size come from that table. In this sample's table one finds around 65,000 clones. The ten largest clones represent 5% to 5.5% of the sample.

Sequencing was done on a sample of PBMCs. This TCR derives from a man aged 25 to 45 in good health and CMV-seropositive. Rearrangement joined TRBV18 to TRBJ2-7, with 10 bases aligning to TRBD1. CDR3 reads: CASSSPTGGAYEQYF. The DNA sequence is given as TGTGCCAGCTCATCTCCGACAGGGGGCGCGTACGAGCAGTACTTC.